This entry concerns a single TCR beta chain. This entry belongs to a study of Tregs in tolerant kidney transplant recipients. This table comes from immunoSEQ multiplex PCR, and its TCRdb copy is limited to in-frame clones, with some not included. This sample carries around 230,000 clones, more than 65% of them seen once, and the ten largest clones take about 0.64%. Sample: CD4+ T cells from blood. The receptor comes from a human donor in good health.

The CDR3 loop reads CASSRGQLNTGELFF. The CDR3 region has the DNA TGTGCCAGCAGCAGAGGACAGCTGAACACCGGGGAGCTGTTTTTT. This chain uses TRBV5-5 with TRBJ2-2; maybe TRBD1 (6 bases). Germline lookup yields CDR1 SGHKS and CDR2 YYEKEE (reference sequence). This CDR3 has 15 residues. V shed 4 bases and J shed 1 base, with 11 bases lying between them.